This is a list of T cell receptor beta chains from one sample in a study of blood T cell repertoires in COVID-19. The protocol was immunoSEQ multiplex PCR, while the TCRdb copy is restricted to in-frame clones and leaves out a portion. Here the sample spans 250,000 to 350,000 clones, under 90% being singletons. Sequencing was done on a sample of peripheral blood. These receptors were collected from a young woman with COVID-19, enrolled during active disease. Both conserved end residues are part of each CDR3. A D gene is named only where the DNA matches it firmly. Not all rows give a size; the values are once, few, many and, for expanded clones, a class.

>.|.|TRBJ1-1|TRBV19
TGTGCCAGTAGTACCGGGACATTTAGGACTGAAGCTTTCTTT
CASSTGTFRTEAFF
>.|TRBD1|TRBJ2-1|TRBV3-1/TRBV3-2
TGTGCCAGCAGCCACCGAGACAGGGTCTACAATGAGCAGTTCTTC
CASSHRDRVYNEQFF
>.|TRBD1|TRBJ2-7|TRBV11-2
TGTGCCAGCAGCTTTACAGGGGACTACGAGCAGTACTTC
CASSFTGDYEQYF
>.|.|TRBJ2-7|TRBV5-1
TGCGCCAGCAGCTTGGCCCCTAGCTACGAGCAGTACTTC
CASSLAPSYEQYF
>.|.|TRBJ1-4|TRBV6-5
TGTGCCAGCAGTTACTCCGGGACACAACGACGGGAAAAACTGTTTTTT
CASSYSGTQRREKLFF
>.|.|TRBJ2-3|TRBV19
TGTGCCAGTAGTATTTCGGGCGGAGGGACAGATACGCAGTATTTT
CASSISGGGTDTQYF
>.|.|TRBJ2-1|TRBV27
TGTGCCAGCAGGCAGGGGCACTACAATGAGCAGTTCTTC
CASRQGHYNEQFF
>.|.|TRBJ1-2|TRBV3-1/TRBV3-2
TGTGCCAGCAGCCAAGAGGCGGTCTATGGCTACACCTTC
CASSQEAVYGYTF
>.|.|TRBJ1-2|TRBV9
TGTGCCAGCAGCGTAGGGGGGCGAAGTTCCTATGGCTACACCTTC
CASSVGGRSSYGYTF
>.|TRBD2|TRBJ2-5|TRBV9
TGTGCCAGCAGCAAAGGCGGGGGGGTGAGGCAAGAGACCCAGTACTTC
CASSKGGGVRQETQYF
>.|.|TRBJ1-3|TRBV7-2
TGTGCCAGCAGCCGCGGGACCGCAGGAAACACCATATATTTT
CASSRGTAGNTIYF
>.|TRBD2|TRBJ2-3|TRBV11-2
TGTGCCAGCAGGTCGGGACTAGCGGGAGATACGCAGTATTTT
CASRSGLAGDTQYF
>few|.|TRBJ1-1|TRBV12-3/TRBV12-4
TGTGCCAGCAGGGCAAACACTGAAGCTTTCTTT
CASRANTEAFF
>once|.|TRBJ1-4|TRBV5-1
TGCGCCAGCAGTCGGTGGACTAATGAAAAACTGTTTTTT
CASSRWTNEKLFF
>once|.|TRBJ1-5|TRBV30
TGTGCCTGGAGTGGTGGGGGGGGCTCTAGCAATCAGCCCCAGCATTTT
CAWSGGGGSSNQPQHF
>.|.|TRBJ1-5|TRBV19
TGTGCCACCTCAGGTAATAGCAATCAGCCCCAGCATTTT
CATSGNSNQPQHF